This T cell receptor (beta chain) originates from a study of control samples from healthy donors and cancer patients (dated by TCRdb to the early 2020s). The cysteine opens and the phenylalanine closes a CDR3 of 16 amino acids. Just the 48-base CDR3 DNA is kept, in frame starting at base 1. A distance of 16 bases separates the germline ends of V and J, which lose 5 bases and 1 base respectively. The germline V gene (reference sequence) specifies LNHDA as CDR1 and SQIVND as CDR2. Library preparation was by the immunoSEQ multiplex PCR assay. This immuneACCESS table, as held by TCRdb, lists in-frame sequences with V and J called but not all clones. Of the missing ones, under half trace to an unresolved V gene in checked studies; the others have no known cause. The sample has under 200,000 clones on record, 85% to 95% of them singletons. The top ten constitute about 8.5% of the sample. About this clone itself: No cognate antigen has been identified for it. No clone much larger than this one lies a single base away; base qualities are absent.

The sample consisted of blood. This TCR came from a woman aged 40 to 50 in good health. This receptor chain uses TRBV19 and TRBJ2-3; the D gene lacks a confident call. The encoded CDR3 is CASSPLIASGTDTQYF. The DNA is as follows: TGTGCCAGTAGTCCCCTTATTGCCAGCGGCACAGATACGCAGTATTTT.